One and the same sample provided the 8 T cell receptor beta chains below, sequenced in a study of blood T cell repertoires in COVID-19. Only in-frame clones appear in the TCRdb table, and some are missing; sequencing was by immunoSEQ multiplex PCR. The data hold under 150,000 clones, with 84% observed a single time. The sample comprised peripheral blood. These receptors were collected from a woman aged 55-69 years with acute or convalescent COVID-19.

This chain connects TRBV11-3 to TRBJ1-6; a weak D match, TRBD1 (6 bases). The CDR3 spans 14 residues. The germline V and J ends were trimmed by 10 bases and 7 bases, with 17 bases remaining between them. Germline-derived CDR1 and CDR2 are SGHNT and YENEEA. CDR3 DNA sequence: TGTGCCAACCAGGGACAATTTGGAAATTCACCCCTCCACTTT. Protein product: CANQGQFGNSPLHF.

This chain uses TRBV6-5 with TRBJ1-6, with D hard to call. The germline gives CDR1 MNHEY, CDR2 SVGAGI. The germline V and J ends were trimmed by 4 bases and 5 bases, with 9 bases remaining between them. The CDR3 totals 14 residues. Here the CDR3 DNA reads TGTGCCAGCAGTTTCACGGGAAATAATTCACCCCTCCACTTT. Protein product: CASSFTGNNSPLHF.

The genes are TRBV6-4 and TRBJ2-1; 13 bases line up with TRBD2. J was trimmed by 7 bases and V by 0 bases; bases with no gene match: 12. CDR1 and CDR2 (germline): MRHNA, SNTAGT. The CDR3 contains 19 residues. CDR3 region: CASSDSITLAGGPVNEQFF. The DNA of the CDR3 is TGTGCCAGCAGTGACTCGATTACACTAGCGGGAGGGCCGGTAAATGAGCAGTTCTTC.

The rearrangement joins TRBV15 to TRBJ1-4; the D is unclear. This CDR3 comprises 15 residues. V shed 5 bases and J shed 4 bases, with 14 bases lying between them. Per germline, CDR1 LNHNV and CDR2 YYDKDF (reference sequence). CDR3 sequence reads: CATSSRTGVNEKLFF. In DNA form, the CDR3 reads TGTGCCACCAGCTCGCGGACGGGAGTTAATGAAAAACTGTTTTTT.

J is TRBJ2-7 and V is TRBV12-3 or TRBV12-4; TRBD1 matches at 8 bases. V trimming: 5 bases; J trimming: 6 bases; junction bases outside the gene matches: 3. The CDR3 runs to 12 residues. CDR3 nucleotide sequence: TGTGCCAGCAGTGGACAGGGAGGCGAGCAGTACTTC. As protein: CASSGQGGEQYF.

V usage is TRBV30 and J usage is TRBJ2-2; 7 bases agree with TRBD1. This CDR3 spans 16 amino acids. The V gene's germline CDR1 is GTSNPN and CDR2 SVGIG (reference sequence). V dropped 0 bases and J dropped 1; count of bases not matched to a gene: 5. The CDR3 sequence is CAWSVRRTGNTGELFF. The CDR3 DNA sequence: TGTGCCTGGAGTGTAAGGAGGACAGGGAACACCGGGGAGCTGTTTTTT.

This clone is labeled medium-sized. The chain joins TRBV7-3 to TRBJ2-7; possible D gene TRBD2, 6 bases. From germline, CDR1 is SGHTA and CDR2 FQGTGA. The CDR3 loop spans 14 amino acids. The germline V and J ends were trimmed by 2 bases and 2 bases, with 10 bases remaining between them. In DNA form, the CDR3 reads TGTGCCAGCAGCTTAGGGCGGGACGCCTACGAGCAGTACTTC. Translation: CASSLGRDAYEQYF.

CDR3 sequence reads: CASSYPVQGAYGYTF. DNA of the CDR3: TGTGCCAGCAGTTACCCCGTACAGGGGGCGTATGGCTACACCTTC. This chain uses TRBV6-2 or TRBV6-3 with TRBJ1-2, with 9 bases that match TRBD1. CDR1 MNHEY and CDR2 SVGEGT come from the germline V gene. This CDR3 is built from 15 residues. Trimming removed 2 bases from V and 5 bases from J; junction bases left unmatched: 6.